The clone carrying this T cell receptor beta chain turned up a few times. Its cognate antigen is unknown. Blood was drawn once from each donor into heparinised tubes. The draws averaged about 110 mL. Sorted CD4+ subsets: naive, central memory, regulatory, stem cell-like memory (CD45RO/CCR7/CD25/CD127/CD95/CD27 panel). TCRB transcripts that were expressed got sequenced, as all of the isolated RNA had been reverse transcribed. The repertoire was sequenced with immunoSEQ multiplex PCR; TCRdb's copy has only in-frame clones and lacks some. In the table there are approximately 380,000 clones, over 12% of which are singletons. With 8 bases clipped from V and 4 bases from J, the junction kept 11 bases outside the gene matches. From germline, CDR1 is MNHEY and CDR2 SMNVEV (reference sequence). CDR3 size: 14 residues. The data originate from a study of beta chain features in type 1 diabetes. Study observations and caveats: Patients and controls would share equally any PCR tilt toward shorter templates. Overrepresentation of cells with high TCR expression could result from cDNA sequencing.

Material: naive CD4+ T cells from blood. This clonotype was obtained from a woman aged 18-35 years in good health. The chain recombines TRBV27 with TRBJ2-7; the match to TRBD1 covers 7 bases. The CDR3 sequence: CASRPGQNVYEQYF. In DNA, the CDR3 is TGTGCCAGCCGGCCGGGACAGAATGTTTACGAGCAGTACTTC.